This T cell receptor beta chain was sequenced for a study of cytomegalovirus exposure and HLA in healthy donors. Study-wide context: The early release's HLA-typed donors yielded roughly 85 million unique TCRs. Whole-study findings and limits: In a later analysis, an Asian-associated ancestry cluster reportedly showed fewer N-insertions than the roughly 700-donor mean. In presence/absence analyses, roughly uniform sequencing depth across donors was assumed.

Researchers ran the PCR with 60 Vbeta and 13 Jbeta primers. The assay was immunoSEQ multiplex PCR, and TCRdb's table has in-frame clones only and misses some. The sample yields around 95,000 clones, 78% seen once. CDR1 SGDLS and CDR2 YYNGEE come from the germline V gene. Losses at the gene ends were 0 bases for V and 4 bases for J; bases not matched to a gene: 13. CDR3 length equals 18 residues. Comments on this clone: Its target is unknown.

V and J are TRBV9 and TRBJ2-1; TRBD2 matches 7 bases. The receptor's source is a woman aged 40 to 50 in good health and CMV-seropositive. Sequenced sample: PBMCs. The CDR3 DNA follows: TGTGCCAGCAGCGTAGCCGGGGGGAGGCCGACTAATTACAATGAGCAGTTCTTC. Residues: CASSVAGGRPTNYNEQFF.